The rows below give T cell receptor beta chains drawn from one sample of a study of radiotherapy plus CTLA-4 blockade in lung cancer. Assay used: immunoSEQ multiplex PCR; TCRdb lists only in-frame clones, some missing. The table has tens of thousands of clones, approximately 81% seen once. The sequencing here drew on peripheral blood, taken from a patient treated with radiotherapy plus ipilimumab. These receptors were collected from a human donor with non-small cell lung cancer that progressed on radiotherapy plus ipilimumab. CDR3s include the opening cysteine and the closing phenylalanine or tryptophan. D genes are given only for firm matches. Clone size is not always given. Where it is, it says once, few, many or a class for expanded clones.

TRBJ2-7 - TRBV10-3 - CAISEPPTTASYEQYF TGTGCCATCAGTGAACCTCCCACCACTGCTTCCTACGAGCAGTACTTC
TRBJ2-2 - TRBV5-1 - CASSYRLGEDTGELFF TGCGCCAGCAGCTACAGACTCGGAGAGGACACCGGGGAGCTGTTTTTT
TRBJ2-2 medium-sized TRBV27 - CASRLLAGELFF TGTGCCAGCAGGCTACTAGCCGGGGAGCTGTTTTTT
TRBJ2-2 - TRBV29-1 - CSVEGAGHTGELFF TGCAGCGTTGAGGGTGCAGGTCACACCGGGGAGCTGTTTTTT
TRBJ2-5 - TRBV28 TRBD1 CASSPGDRGYQETQYF TGTGCCAGCAGTCCCGGGGACAGGGGGTACCAAGAGACCCAGTACTTC
TRBJ2-4 few TRBV11-2 TRBD1 CASSPTEDRVGGNIQYF TGTGCCAGCAGCCCTACTGAGGACAGGGTTGGGGGAAACATTCAGTACTTC
TRBJ2-7 few TRBV2 - CATLPRGSYEQYF TGTGCCACCCTACCCAGGGGCTCCTACGAGCAGTACTTC
TRBJ2-7 - TRBV5-5 - CASADLGGYEQYF TGTGCCAGCGCTGACCTGGGGGGCTACGAGCAGTACTTC
TRBJ2-7 - TRBV28 - CASSSPSRAGSSYEQYF TGTGCCAGCAGTTCACCTTCTAGGGCAGGGAGCTCCTACGAGCAGTACTTC
TRBJ2-5 once TRBV5-1 TRBD1 CASSAQGAGETQYF TGCGCCAGCAGCGCTCAGGGGGCCGGAGAGACCCAGTACTTC
TRBJ2-7 - TRBV7-2 TRBD2 CASSPGGGGSYEQYF TGTGCCAGCAGCCCCGGTGGGGGGGGCTCCTACGAGCAGTACTTC
TRBJ2-3 - TRBV28 - CASSFLSGLGDTQYF TGTGCCAGCAGTTTTCTAAGCGGGCTCGGGGATACGCAGTATTTT
TRBJ2-1 - TRBV2 - CASRVEAKQFF TGTGCCAGCAGGGTAGAAGCTAAGCAGTTCTTC
TRBJ1-2 few TRBV11-2 - CASSSTRGRVLDGYTF TGTGCCAGCAGCTCAACTAGGGGCAGGGTGTTGGATGGCTACACCTTC
TRBJ1-1 - TRBV6-6 - CASSYISEAFF TGTGCCAGCAGTTACATCAGTGAAGCTTTCTTT
TRBJ2-2 - TRBV18 - CASSRQALQGNTGELFF TGTGCCAGCTCCCGACAGGCCCTACAGGGGAACACCGGGGAGCTGTTTTTT
TRBJ2-7 - TRBV5-1 - CASRISEVYEQYF TGCGCCAGCAGAATCAGTGAGGTCTACGAGCAGTACTTC
TRBJ1-4 - TRBV5-1 TRBD1 CASSGSGTANEKLFF TGCGCCAGCAGCGGCTCCGGGACAGCTAATGAAAAACTGTTTTTT
TRBJ2-7 - TRBV9 TRBD1 CASSEGTGGYEQYF TGTGCCAGCAGCGAAGGGACAGGGGGCTACGAGCAGTACTTC
TRBJ1-2 - TRBV10-3 TRBD1 CAISDLQGGGGYTF TGTGCCATCAGTGACCTACAGGGGGGCGGGGGCTACACCTTC
TRBJ2-4 - TRBV27 - CASSPRKNIQYF TGTGCCAGCAGTCCCCGTAAAAACATTCAGTACTTC
TRBJ1-5 - TRBV6-1 - CASSEFGGSNQPQHF TGTGCCAGCAGTGAATTCGGAGGGAGCAATCAGCCCCAGCATTTT
TRBJ2-7 - TRBV25-1 TRBD2 CASRPTSEPDEQYF TGTGCCAGTAGACCTACTAGCGAACCGGACGAGCAGTACTTC
TRBJ2-7 - TRBV6-1 - CASSDPGINEQYF TGTGCCAGCAGTGACCCAGGGATCAACGAGCAGTACTTC
TRBJ2-3 - TRBV7-8 - CASSLGVLDTQYF TGTGCCAGCAGCTTAGGGGTATTGGATACGCAGTATTTT
TRBJ2-3 - TRBV5-1 - CASSSKDTQYF TGCGCCAGCAGCTCCAAAGATACGCAGTATTTT
TRBJ1-5 - TRBV19 TRBD1 CASKGDRGGDQPQHF TGTGCCAGTAAAGGGGACAGGGGGGGCGATCAGCCCCAGCATTTT
TRBJ2-5 - TRBV14 - CASTGGRSQETQYF TGTGCCAGCACCGGAGGGAGATCCCAAGAGACCCAGTACTTC
TRBJ2-1 once TRBV27 - CASSLWASVYNEQFF TGTGCCAGCAGTTTATGGGCCTCGGTCTACAATGAGCAGTTCTTC
TRBJ2-3 once TRBV6-5 - CASSRGDSLDTQYF TGTGCCAGCTCAAGAGGAGATAGCTTGGATACGCAGTATTTT
TRBJ2-7 - TRBV12-2 - CASRLAPEGGQPYEQYF TGTGCAAGTCGCTTAGCGCCGGAGGGAGGACAACCCTACGAGCAGTACTTC
TRBJ2-1 few TRBV27 - CASSSSGPYNEQFF TGTGCCAGCAGCTCCTCGGGCCCTTACAATGAGCAGTTCTTC
TRBJ2-1 - TRBV9 TRBD1 CASSVGGGPSYNEQFF TGTGCCAGCAGCGTAGGAGGGGGCCCCTCCTACAATGAGCAGTTCTTC
TRBJ2-1 - TRBV14 TRBD2 CASSQAAGAFNEQFF TGTGCCAGCAGCCAGGCGGCGGGAGCATTCAATGAGCAGTTCTTC
TRBJ2-5 - TRBV14 - CASSRGGRETQYF TGTGCCAGCAGCCGAGGGGGGAGAGAGACCCAGTACTTC
TRBJ2-2 - TRBV27 TRBD1 CASSQGASGELFF TGTGCCAGCAGCCAGGGGGCATCTGGGGAGCTGTTTTTT
TRBJ1-2 - TRBV7-8 TRBD1 CASSLVSMTGNGYTF TGTGCCAGCAGCTTAGTTTCTATGACAGGGAATGGCTACACCTTC
TRBJ1-5 - TRBV19 - CASSIGTEDQPQHF TGTGCCAGTAGTATAGGTACAGAAGATCAGCCCCAGCATTTT
TRBJ2-1 few TRBV2 TRBD2 CASSERSGGWNEQFF TGTGCCAGCAGTGAGCGGAGCGGGGGTTGGAATGAGCAGTTCTTC
TRBJ1-1 - TRBV7-8 - CASSPSVSAEAFF TGTGCCAGCAGCCCCTCCGTGAGCGCTGAAGCTTTCTTT
TRBJ1-3 - TRBV18 TRBD1 CASSPPSGTGTSGNTIYF TGTGCCAGCTCACCCCCTTCCGGGACAGGGACCTCTGGAAACACCATATATTTT
TRBJ2-2 - TRBV7-9 - CASSPREDDTGELFF TGTGCCAGCAGCCCCCGCGAGGACGACACCGGGGAGCTGTTTTTT